This is a list of T cell receptor beta chains from one sample in a study of CD8+CD57+ T cells in acquired aplastic anemia. TCRdb itself ran the reads through MiXCR, one entry per CDR3 protein. The table lists some 200,000 distinct CDR3 sequences, roughly 50% of them singletons, with about 20% in the top ten. The specimen was sorted CD4+, CD8+, or CD8+CD57+ T cells (not recorded which) from PBMCs. Receptors were obtained from a human donor with aplastic anemia. CDR3s leave out the opening cysteine and the closing phenylalanine or tryptophan. Fields, in order: J gene, V gene, CDR3 protein.

>TRBJ1-4|TRBV19
ASSSTGITNEKLF
>TRBJ1-1|TRBV29-1
SVGLKNEAF
>TRBJ1-2|TRBV5-1
ASSPVVAGGFYGYT
>TRBJ1-1|TRBV19
ASSKPGQGAKNTEAF
>TRBJ1-6|TRBV7-9
ASSSGDRPYSPLH
>TRBJ2-7|TRBV6-5
ASGREGEQY
>TRBJ2-3|TRBV7-9
ASIFSTAASDTQY
>TRBJ2-6|TRBV19
ASSQQGAVLGSGANVLT
>TRBJ1-2|TRBV27
ASRGTGRNYGYT
>TRBJ1-4|TRBV6-1
ASSEGTGVGKLF
>TRBJ1-6|TRBV20-1
SASGTGRSPLH
>TRBJ1-2|TRBV20-1
SARAAQGSSDGYT
>TRBJ1-3|TRBV19
ASSKDFGNTIY
>TRBJ2-5|TRBV19
ASSAAGVETQY
>TRBJ2-7|TRBV7-4
ASSPGGILTYEQY
>TRBJ1-4|TRBV5-8
ASSKDRVEEKLF
>TRBJ2-1|TRBV11-2
ASSFGSGEEQF
>TRBJ2-3|TRBV7-2
ASSLEGSLLNTQY
>TRBJ2-5|TRBV7-8
ASSFGGGSETQY
>TRBJ1-1|TRBV6-1
ASSEGLDTEAF
>TRBJ1-1|TRBV6-6
ASKRVNTEAF
>TRBJ1-6|TRBV6-1
ASSIWPGQGTSPLH
>TRBJ2-3|TRBV20-1
SASSGRTSTDTQY
>TRBJ2-7|TRBV11-2
ASSFQGQFYEQY
>TRBJ2-3|TRBV9
ASSVIPGEADTQY
>TRBJ1-1|TRBV20-1
SARPEKNEAF
>TRBJ1-1|TRBV7-6
ASSLEGRAF
>TRBJ1-1|TRBV14
ASRQQGPRTEAF
>TRBJ1-2|TRBV30
AWSASSAANYGYT
>TRBJ2-5|TRBV7-3
ASSTVAQETQY
>TRBJ1-1|TRBV20-1
SARVSPAGNTEAF